Detailed here is one T cell receptor (beta chain). The antigen is not known. The people who gave samples were healthy Caucasians from Russia, aged about 6 to 95. V was cut by 2 bases and J by 7 bases, with 22 bases left in between. Looked up from germline, CDR1 is SGHDT and CDR2 is YYEEEE. This CDR3 is 17 amino acids long. This sample is drawn from a study of blood T cells in healthy people across ages. Overall study findings and caveats: Those diversity estimates obtained from one million T cells were thought to be underestimates.

A second about 6 to 11 cycle PCR used barcoded and J-beta primers. Using its own MiXCR run on the 5' RACE reads, TCRdb lists one record per CDR3 protein. The table records just over 800,000 distinct CDR3 sequences, around 68% of them present only once. The chain has TRBV5-6 and TRBJ2-1; D call uncertain. This TCR derives from a man aged 30 to 39 in good health. The sequenced sample consisted of blood. The CDR3, as DNA: TGTGCCAGCAGCTTAGGTGGCTTAGCTCCTATTCGGAATGAGCAGTTCTTC. Amino acids: CASSLGGLAPIRNEQFF.